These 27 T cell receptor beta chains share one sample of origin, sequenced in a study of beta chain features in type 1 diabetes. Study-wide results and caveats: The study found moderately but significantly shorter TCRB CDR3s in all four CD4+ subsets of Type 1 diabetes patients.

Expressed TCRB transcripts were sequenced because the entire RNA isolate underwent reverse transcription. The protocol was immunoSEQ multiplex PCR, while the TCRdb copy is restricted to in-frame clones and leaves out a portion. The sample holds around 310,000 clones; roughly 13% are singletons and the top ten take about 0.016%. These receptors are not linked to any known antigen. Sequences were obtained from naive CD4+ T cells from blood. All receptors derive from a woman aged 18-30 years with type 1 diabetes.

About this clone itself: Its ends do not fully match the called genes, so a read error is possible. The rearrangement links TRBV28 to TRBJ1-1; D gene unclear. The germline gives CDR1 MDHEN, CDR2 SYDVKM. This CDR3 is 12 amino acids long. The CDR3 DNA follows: TGTGCCAGCAGTTTAGCCCCTCGACATAGCGTCTTT. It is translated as CASSLAPRHSVF.

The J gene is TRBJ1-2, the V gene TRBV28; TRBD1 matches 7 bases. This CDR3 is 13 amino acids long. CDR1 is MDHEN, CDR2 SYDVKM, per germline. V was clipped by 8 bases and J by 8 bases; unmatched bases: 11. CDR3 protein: CASHPGQPWGYTF. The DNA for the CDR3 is TGTGCCAGCCACCCGGGACAGCCATGGGGCTACACCTTC.

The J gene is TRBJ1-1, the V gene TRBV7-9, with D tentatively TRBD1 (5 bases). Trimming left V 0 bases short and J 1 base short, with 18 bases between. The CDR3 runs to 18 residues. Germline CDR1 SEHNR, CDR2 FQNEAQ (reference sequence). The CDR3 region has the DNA TGTGCCAGCAGCTTAGCGCCCGACAGTCAGACGTCGAACACTGAAGCTTTCTTT. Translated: CASSLAPDSQTSNTEAFF.

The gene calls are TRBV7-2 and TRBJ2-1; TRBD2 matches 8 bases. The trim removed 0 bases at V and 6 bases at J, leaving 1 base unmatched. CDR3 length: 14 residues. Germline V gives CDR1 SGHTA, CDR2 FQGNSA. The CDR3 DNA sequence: TGTGCCAGCAGCTTAGCTAGCGGGATCAATGAGCAGTTCTTC. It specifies CASSLASGINEQFF.

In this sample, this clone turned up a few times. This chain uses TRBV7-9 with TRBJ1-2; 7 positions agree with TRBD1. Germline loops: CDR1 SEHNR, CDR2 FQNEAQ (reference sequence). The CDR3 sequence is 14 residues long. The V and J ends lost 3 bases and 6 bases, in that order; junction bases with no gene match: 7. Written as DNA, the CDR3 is TGTGCCAGCAGCTTCCAGACAGGGAGGAATGGCTACACCTTC. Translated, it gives CASSFQTGRNGYTF.

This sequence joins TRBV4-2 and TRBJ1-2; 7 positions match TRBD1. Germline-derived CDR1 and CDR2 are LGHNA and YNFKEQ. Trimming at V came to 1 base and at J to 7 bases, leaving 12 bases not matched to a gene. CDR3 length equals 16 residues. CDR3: CASSQVPQGPITGYTF. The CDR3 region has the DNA TGTGCCAGCAGCCAAGTACCACAGGGGCCTATAACTGGCTACACCTTC.

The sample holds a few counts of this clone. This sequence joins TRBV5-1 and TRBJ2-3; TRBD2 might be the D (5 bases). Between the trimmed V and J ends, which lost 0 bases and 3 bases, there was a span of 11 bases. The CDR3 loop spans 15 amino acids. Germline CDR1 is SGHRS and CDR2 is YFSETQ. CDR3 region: CASSLDGIETDTQYF. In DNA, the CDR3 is TGCGCCAGCAGCTTGGACGGGATTGAGACAGATACGCAGTATTTT.

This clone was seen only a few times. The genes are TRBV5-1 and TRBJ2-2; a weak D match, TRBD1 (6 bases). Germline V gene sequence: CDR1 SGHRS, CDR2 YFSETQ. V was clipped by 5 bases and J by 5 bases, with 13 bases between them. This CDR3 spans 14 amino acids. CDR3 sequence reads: CASRPSGVTGELFF. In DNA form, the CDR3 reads TGCGCCAGCAGACCATCAGGGGTAACCGGGGAGCTGTTTTTT. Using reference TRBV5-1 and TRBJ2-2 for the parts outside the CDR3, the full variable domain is KAGVTQTPRYLIKTRGQQVTLSCSPISGHRSVSWYQQTPGQGLQFLFEYFSETQRNKGNFPGRFSGRQFSNSRSEMNVSTLELGDSALYLCASRPSGVTGELFFGEGSRLTVL.

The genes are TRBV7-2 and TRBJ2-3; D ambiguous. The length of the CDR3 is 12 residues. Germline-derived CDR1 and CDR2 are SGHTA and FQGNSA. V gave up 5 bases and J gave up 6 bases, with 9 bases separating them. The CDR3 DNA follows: TGTGCCAGCAGCAACTACCGGGATACGCAGTATTTT. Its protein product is CASSNYRDTQYF.

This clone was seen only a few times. The CDR3 spells CASSFGQGDYGYTF. The CDR3 coding sequence is TGTGCCAGCAGCTTTGGACAGGGGGACTATGGCTACACCTTC. The chain uses TRBV11-1 and TRBJ1-2; 10 bases match TRBD1. The CDR3 is made up of 14 amino acids. Germline V lookup: CDR1 SGHAT, CDR2 FQDESV (reference sequence). V trimming: 3 bases; J trimming: 3 bases; junction bases outside the gene matches: 1.

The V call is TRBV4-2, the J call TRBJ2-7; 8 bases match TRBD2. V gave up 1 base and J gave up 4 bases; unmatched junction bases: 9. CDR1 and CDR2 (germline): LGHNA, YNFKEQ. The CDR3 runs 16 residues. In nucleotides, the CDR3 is TGTGCCAGCAGCCAAGTAGGAGCGGGAGAAAGGTACGAGCAGTACTTC. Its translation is CASSQVGAGERYEQYF.

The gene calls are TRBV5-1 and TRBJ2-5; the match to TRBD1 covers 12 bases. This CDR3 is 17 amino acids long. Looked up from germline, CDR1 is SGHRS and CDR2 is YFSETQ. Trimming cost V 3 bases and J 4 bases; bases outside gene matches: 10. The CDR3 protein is CASSWTPGTGGAETQYF. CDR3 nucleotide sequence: TGCGCCAGCAGCTGGACCCCAGGGACAGGGGGCGCAGAGACCCAGTACTTC. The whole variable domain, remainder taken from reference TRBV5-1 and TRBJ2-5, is KAGVTQTPRYLIKTRGQQVTLSCSPISGHRSVSWYQQTPGQGLQFLFEYFSETQRNKGNFPGRFSGRQFSNSRSEMNVSTLELGDSALYLCASSWTPGTGGAETQYFGPGTRLLVL.

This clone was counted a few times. The CDR3 nucleotides are TGTGCCAGTAGTAGACAGGGGTGGGCCGGGGAGCTGTTTTTT. The encoded protein is CASSRQGWAGELFF. The gene calls are TRBV19 and TRBJ2-2; 8 bases match TRBD1. The CDR3 covers 14 residues. Trimming removed 4 bases from V and 6 bases from J; junction bases left unmatched: 4. From germline, CDR1 is LNHDA and CDR2 SQIVND (reference sequence).

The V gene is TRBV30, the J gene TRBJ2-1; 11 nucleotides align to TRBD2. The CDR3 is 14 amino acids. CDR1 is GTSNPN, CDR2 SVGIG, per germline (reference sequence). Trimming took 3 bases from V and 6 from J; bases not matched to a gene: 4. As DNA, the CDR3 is TGTGCCTGGAGGGTTAGCGGGAGGGCCAATGAGCAGTTCTTC. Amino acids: CAWRVSGRANEQFF.

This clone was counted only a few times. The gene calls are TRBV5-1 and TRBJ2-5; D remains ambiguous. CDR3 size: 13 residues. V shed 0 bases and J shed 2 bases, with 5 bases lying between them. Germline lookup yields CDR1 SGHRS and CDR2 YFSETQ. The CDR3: CASSLAEQETQYF. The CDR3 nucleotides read TGCGCCAGCAGCTTGGCCGAGCAAGAGACCCAGTACTTC.

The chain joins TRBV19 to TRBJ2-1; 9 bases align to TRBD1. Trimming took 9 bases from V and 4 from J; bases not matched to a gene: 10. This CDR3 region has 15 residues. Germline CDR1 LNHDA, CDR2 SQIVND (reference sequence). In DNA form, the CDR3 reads TGTGCCAGCCAAGTGACAGGGGGATTGTACAATGAGCAGTTCTTC. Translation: CASQVTGGLYNEQFF.

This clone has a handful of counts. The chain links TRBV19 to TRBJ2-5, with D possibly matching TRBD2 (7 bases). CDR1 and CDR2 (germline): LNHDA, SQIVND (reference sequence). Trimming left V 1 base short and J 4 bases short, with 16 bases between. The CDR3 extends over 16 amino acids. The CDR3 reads CASSIARGGAGETQYF. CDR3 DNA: TGTGCCAGTAGTATAGCAAGAGGGGGGGCCGGAGAGACCCAGTACTTC.

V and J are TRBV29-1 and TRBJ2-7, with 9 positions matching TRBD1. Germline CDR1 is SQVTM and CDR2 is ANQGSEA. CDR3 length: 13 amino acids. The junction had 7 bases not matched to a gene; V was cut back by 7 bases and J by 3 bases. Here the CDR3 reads CSASGTGFYEQYF. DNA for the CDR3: TGCAGCGCATCCGGGACAGGGTTCTACGAGCAGTACTTC.

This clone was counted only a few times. The CDR3 region has the DNA TGCGCCAGCACCCGGGGTGAAGCGACAGATACGCAGTATTTT. This encodes CASTRGEATDTQYF. The gene calls are TRBV5-1 and TRBJ2-3; D perhaps matches TRBD2 (5 bases). CDR3 size: 14 residues. V was shortened by 6 bases and J by 3 bases, with 14 bases between the two germline ends. Germline V gives CDR1 SGHRS, CDR2 YFSETQ.

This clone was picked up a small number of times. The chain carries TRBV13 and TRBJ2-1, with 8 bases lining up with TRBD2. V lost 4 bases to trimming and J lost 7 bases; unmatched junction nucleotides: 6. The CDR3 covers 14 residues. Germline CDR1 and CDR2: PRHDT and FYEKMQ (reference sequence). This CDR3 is CASSSQAGANEQFF. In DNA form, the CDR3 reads TGTGCCAGCAGCTCTCAAGCGGGAGCGAATGAGCAGTTCTTC.

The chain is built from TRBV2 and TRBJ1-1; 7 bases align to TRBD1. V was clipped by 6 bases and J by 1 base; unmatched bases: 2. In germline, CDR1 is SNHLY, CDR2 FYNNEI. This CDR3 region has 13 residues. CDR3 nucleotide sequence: TGTGCCAGCAGGCAGGGGGAGAACACTGAAGCTTTCTTT. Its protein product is CASRQGENTEAFF. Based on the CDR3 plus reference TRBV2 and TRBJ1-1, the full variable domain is EPEVTQTPSHQVTQMGQEVILRCVPISNHLYFYWYRQILGQKVEFLVSFYNNEISEKSEIFDDQFSVERPDGSNFTLKIRSTKLEDSAMYFCASRQGENTEAFFGQGTRLTVV.

The CDR3 reads CATSRALAGNIQYF. The CDR3 region has the DNA TGTGCCACCAGCAGAGCCCTCGCAGGGAACATTCAGTACTTC. The V call is TRBV15, the J call TRBJ2-4; TRBD1 is a possible D gene (5 bases). CDR3 length equals 14 residues. V was shortened by 1 base and J by 7 bases, with 11 bases between the two germline ends. Germline CDR1 and CDR2: LNHNV and YYDKDF (reference sequence).

CDR3 sequence (DNA): TGCGCCAGCAGGACCCTGCTAGTGACCCAAGAGACCCAGTACTTC. It yields the protein CASRTLLVTQETQYF. The chain employs TRBV5-1 and TRBJ2-5; no clear D gene. The CDR3 is 15 residues long. The V gene's germline CDR1 is SGHRS and CDR2 YFSETQ. V was shortened by 5 bases and J by 1 base, with 15 bases between the two germline ends.

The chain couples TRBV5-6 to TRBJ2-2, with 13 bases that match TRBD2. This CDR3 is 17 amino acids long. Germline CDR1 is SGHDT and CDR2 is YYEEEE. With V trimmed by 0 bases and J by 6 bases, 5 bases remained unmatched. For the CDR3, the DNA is TGTGCCAGCAGCTTGGTTGTGGGACTAGCGGGACCCGGGGAGCTGTTTTTT. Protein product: CASSLVVGLAGPGELFF.

The CDR3 bases are TGTGCCACCTCACTGGCGGGGGGCTACGAGCAGTACGTC. Its protein product is CATSLAGGYEQYV. The chain joins TRBV2 to TRBJ2-7; 8 bases fit TRBD2. J gave up 3 bases and V 10 bases, and 8 bases lay outside the gene matches. The CDR3 sequence is 13 residues long. Looked up from germline, CDR1 is SNHLY and CDR2 is FYNNEI.

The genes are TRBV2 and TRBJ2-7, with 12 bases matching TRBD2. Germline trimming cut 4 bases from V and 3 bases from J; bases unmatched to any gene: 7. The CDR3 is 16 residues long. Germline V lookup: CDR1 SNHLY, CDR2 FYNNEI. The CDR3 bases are TGTGCCAGCAGTGCTCTTCGGACTAGCGGGAACTACGAGCAGTACGTC. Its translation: CASSALRTSGNYEQYV.

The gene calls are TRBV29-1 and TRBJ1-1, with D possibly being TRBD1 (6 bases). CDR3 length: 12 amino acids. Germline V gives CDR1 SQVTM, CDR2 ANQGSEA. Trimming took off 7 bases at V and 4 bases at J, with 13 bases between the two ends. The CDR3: CSATMGATEAFF. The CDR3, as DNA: TGCAGCGCCACGATGGGGGCCACTGAAGCTTTCTTT.